The present T cell receptor beta chain was sequenced within a study of cytomegalovirus exposure and HLA in healthy donors. Study details: The early release's HLA-typed donors yielded roughly 85 million unique TCRs. Findings of the study overall: It was in a later analysis that TCR association rates were seen to vary by HLA locus, highest for DRB1 and lowest for HLA-C.

In nominal health when sampled, donors likely had unrecorded immune exposures nonetheless. Turning to this clone: What it recognizes is unknown.

Germline-derived CDR1 and CDR2 are SGHTA and FQGTGA. Trimming left V 5 bases short and J 10 bases short, with 21 bases between. CDR3 length: 15 residues. It was with 60 Vbeta and 13 Jbeta primers that the PCR ran. The table came from immunoSEQ multiplex PCR; TCRdb's copy has only in-frame clones and leaves some out. The sample records some 190,000 clones, 82% being singletons. The TCR was taken from a man aged 35-49 years in good health and CMV-seronegative. The specimen was PBMCs. The chain is built from TRBV7-3 and TRBJ2-1, with a tentative D call TRBD2 (6 bases). CDR3 DNA: TGTGCCAGCAGCCTACAGACCTCGGACTACTCGGAGCAGTTCTTC. Its protein is CASSLQTSDYSEQFF.